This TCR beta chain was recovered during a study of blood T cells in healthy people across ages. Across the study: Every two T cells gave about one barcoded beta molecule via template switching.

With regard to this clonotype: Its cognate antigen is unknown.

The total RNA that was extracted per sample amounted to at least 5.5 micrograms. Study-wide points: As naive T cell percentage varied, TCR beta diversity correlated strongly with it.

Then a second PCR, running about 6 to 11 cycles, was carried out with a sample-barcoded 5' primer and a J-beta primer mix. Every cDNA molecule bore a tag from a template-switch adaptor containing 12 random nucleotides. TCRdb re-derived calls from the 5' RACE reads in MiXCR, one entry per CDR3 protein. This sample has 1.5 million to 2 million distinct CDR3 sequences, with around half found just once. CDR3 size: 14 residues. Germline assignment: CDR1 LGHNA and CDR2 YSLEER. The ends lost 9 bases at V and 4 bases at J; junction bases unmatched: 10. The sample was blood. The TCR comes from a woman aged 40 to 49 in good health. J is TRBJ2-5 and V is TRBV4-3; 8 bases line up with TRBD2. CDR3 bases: TGCGCCAGTGCGACGGGGGGGCGTCGAGAGACCCAGTACTTC. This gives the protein CASATGGRRETQYF.